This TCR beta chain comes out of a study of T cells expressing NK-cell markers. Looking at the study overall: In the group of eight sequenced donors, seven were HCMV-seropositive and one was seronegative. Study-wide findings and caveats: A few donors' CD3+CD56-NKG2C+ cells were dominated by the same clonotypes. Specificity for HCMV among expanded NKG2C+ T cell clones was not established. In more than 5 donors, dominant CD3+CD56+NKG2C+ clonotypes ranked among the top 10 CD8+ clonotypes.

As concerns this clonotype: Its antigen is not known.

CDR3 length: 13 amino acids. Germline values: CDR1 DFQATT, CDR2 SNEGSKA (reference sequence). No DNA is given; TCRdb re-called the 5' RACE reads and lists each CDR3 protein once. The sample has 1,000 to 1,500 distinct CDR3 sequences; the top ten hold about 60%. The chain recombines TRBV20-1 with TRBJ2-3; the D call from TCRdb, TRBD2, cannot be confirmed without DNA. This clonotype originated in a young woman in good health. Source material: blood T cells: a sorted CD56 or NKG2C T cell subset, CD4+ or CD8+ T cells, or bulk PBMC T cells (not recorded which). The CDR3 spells CSARGPLTDTQYF.